Presented here are 24 T cell receptor beta chains from one specimen sequenced in a study of monozygotic twins with inflammatory bowel disease. TCRdb reanalyzed the 5' RACE reads, giving one entry per CDR3 protein sequence and no DNA. The specimen's table records over 350,000 distinct CDR3 sequences. Sequenced input: blood. These receptors were taken from a human donor with ulcerative colitis or Crohn's disease, or a healthy co-twin of an affected twin (not recorded which).

The genes are TRBV7-8 and TRBJ2-3; the D gene TCRdb calls, TRBD1, cannot be checked with no DNA. Germline CDR1 reads SGHVS; CDR2 reads FQNEAQ. CDR3 length equals 18 residues. The chain's CDR3 is CASSLGQARTRSTDTQYF. Combining the CDR3 with reference TRBV7-8 and TRBJ2-3 gives the whole variable domain GAGVSQSPRYKVAKRGQDVALRCDPISGHVSLFWYQQALGQGPEFLTYFQNEAQLDKSGLPSDRFFAERPEGSVSTLKIQRTQQEDSAVYLCASSLGQARTRSTDTQYFGPGTRLTVL.

V usage is TRBV9 and J usage is TRBJ1-1; the TCRdb D gene call, TRBD1, has no DNA to confirm it. Looked up from germline, CDR1 is SGDLS and CDR2 is YYNGEE. This CDR3 contains 19 residues. CDR3 residues: CASSPGLINHPHLNTEAFF.

The V and J genes are TRBV5-6 and TRBJ2-7; as DNA is missing, the TRBD2 call by TCRdb cannot be tested. CDR3 size: 15 residues. Germline CDR1 SGHDT, CDR2 YYEEEE. The CDR3 is CASSPRVGWDYEQYF.

This sequence joins TRBV5-6 and TRBJ2-7; absent DNA, TCRdb's TRBD1 call cannot be checked. Per the germline V gene, CDR1 is SGHDT and CDR2 is YYEEEE. This CDR3 comprises 15 residues. The CDR3 protein is CASTRNRLSSYEQYF.

The CDR3 loop is CASSPDRGNYNEQFF. The chain is built from TRBV6-1 and TRBJ2-1; no DNA is available, so the TRBD1 call from TCRdb remains unchecked. Germline assignment: CDR1 MNHNS and CDR2 SASEGT. The length of the CDR3 is 15 residues.

The chain couples TRBV20-1 to TRBJ2-7; checking the TCRdb D call of TRBD1 is not possible without DNA. The CDR3 spans 15 residues. CDR1 is DFQATT and CDR2 is SNEGSKA in the germline V gene (reference sequence). The CDR3 loop is CSAQRGGRFSYEQYF.

The chain combines TRBV19 with TRBJ1-6. Germline CDR1 LNHDA, CDR2 SQIVND (reference sequence). The CDR3 consists of 13 residues. The CDR3: CASSIGLGSPLHF.

This chain connects TRBV18 to TRBJ1-6; the TCRdb D gene call, TRBD1, has no DNA to confirm it. Per the germline V gene, CDR1 is KGHSH and CDR2 is LQKENI. The CDR3 sequence is 17 residues long. The CDR3 region is CASSPGGRPSYNSPLHF.

The rearrangement joins TRBV12-3 or TRBV12-4 to TRBJ2-3; the D gene TCRdb calls, TRBD2, cannot be checked with no DNA. The CDR3 sequence is 16 residues long. CDR3 amino acids: CASSFRTIDGTDTQYF.

This CDR3 is CASSPPSSNEQFF. V is TRBV6-5 and J is TRBJ2-1; absent DNA, TCRdb's TRBD2 call cannot be checked. The CDR3 spans 13 residues. In germline, CDR1 is MNHEY, CDR2 SVGAGI.

The chain carries TRBV19 and TRBJ2-3; checking the TCRdb D call of TRBD2 is not possible without DNA. The CDR3 has 16 residues. Germline loops: CDR1 LNHDA, CDR2 SQIVND (reference sequence). This CDR3 reads CASTLAASGAYDTQYF. Complete variable domain (other parts from reference TRBV19 and TRBJ2-3): DGGITQSPKYLFRKEGQNVTLSCEQNLNHDAMYWYRQDPGQGLRLIYYSQIVNDFQKGDIAEGYSVSREKKESFPLTVTSAQKNPTAFYLCASTLAASGAYDTQYFGPGTRLTVL.

The chain employs TRBV21-1 and TRBJ2-3. TRBV21-1 is described as a pseudogene. The CDR3 runs to 17 residues. Here the CDR3 reads CASSKGIRPNNTDTQYF.

The genes are TRBV7-2 and TRBJ2-3; as DNA is missing, the TRBD2 call by TCRdb cannot be tested. This CDR3 has 15 residues. Germline V gene lookup returns CDR1 SGHTA and CDR2 FQGNSA. The CDR3 here is CASSLALAGEGTQYF.

The chain carries TRBV20-1 and TRBJ2-3; TCRdb lists TRBD2, though no DNA is available to test this call. This CDR3 is built from 15 residues. The germline CDR1 and CDR2 sequences are DFQATT and SNEGSKA (reference sequence). The CDR3 region is CSAGGAGGFADTQYF.

The V and J genes are TRBV10-3 and TRBJ1-6; as DNA is missing, the TRBD1 call by TCRdb cannot be tested. This CDR3 region has 15 residues. CDR1 and CDR2 from the germline V gene are ENHRY and SYGVKD. Here the CDR3 reads CAIRYGDTYNSPLHF.

The chain employs TRBV21-1 and TRBJ2-7. TRBV21-1 is termed a pseudogene. CDR3 length: 17 amino acids. CDR3 residues: CASSKGRNNIASYEQYF.

CDR3 in amino acids: CASSLEQGYLGQETQYF. V and J are TRBV7-9 and TRBJ2-5; TCRdb picks TRBD1, but there is no DNA to check that call. Germline-derived CDR1 and CDR2 are SEHNR and FQNEAQ (reference sequence). The CDR3 runs to 17 residues.

This rearrangement joins TRBV24-1 to TRBJ2-3. The CDR3 runs 15 residues. Germline CDR1 reads KGHDR; CDR2 reads SFDVKD. CDR3 loop: CATSAGEISTDTQYF.

CDR3: CASSSISGTGGNEKLFF. V and J are TRBV18 and TRBJ1-4; TCRdb's D call of TRBD1 is untestable without DNA. Germline V gene sequence: CDR1 KGHSH, CDR2 LQKENI. This CDR3 has 17 residues.

The V and J genes are TRBV3-1 and TRBJ2-7; absent DNA, TCRdb's TRBD2 call cannot be checked. The germline V gene encodes CDR1 LGHDT and CDR2 YNNKEL (reference sequence). CDR3 length equals 16 residues. The CDR3 is CASSQFGSFSPYEQYF.

This chain links TRBV7-3 with TRBJ2-1. The CDR3 consists of 14 residues. Per germline, CDR1 SGHTA and CDR2 FQGTGA. CDR3 loop: CASSLKATYNEQFF.

The chain joins TRBV19 to TRBJ1-2; TCRdb's D call, TRBD1, is unchecked because there is no DNA. CDR1 and CDR2 from the germline V gene are LNHDA and SQIVND (reference sequence). The length of the CDR3 is 13 residues. The CDR3 protein is CASRGQGVYGYTF. The full variable domain, in which reference TRBV19 and TRBJ1-2 provide the parts outside the CDR3, is DGGITQSPKYLFRKEGQNVTLSCEQNLNHDAMYWYRQDPGQGLRLIYYSQIVNDFQKGDIAEGYSVSREKKESFPLTVTSAQKNPTAFYLCASRGQGVYGYTFGSGTRLTVV.

The genes are TRBV5-1 and TRBJ2-1; no DNA is available, so the TRBD2 call from TCRdb remains unchecked. Germline values: CDR1 SGHRS, CDR2 YFSETQ. This CDR3 has 20 residues. CDR3 residues: CASNPVLSSGGESSYNEQFF.

The CDR3 loop is CASNKKGSGVVSYEQYF. The chain links TRBV6-1 to TRBJ2-7; as DNA is missing, the TRBD2 call by TCRdb cannot be tested. CDR1 and CDR2 from the germline V gene are MNHNS and SASEGT. This CDR3 spans 17 amino acids.